One and the same sample provided the 5 T cell receptor beta chains below, sequenced in a study of cytomegalovirus exposure and HLA in healthy donors. PCR employed 60 Vbeta and 13 Jbeta primers. Sequenced by immunoSEQ multiplex PCR; TCRdb stores in-frame clones only, minus some. Counted here are roughly 150,000 clones, 70% to 80% occurring once; the ten biggest clones make up about 2.2%. The sequenced sample consisted of PBMCs. Receptor source: a man under 40 in good health and CMV-seronegative.

This chain uses TRBV11-2 with TRBJ2-5, with TRBD2 identical over 12 bases. There are 16 residues in the CDR3. Germline trimming cut 4 bases from V and 1 base from J; bases unmatched to any gene: 4. CDR1 and CDR2 (germline): SGHAT, FQNNGV. CDR3 amino acids: CASSSGLAGFQETQYF. CDR3 in DNA: TGTGCCAGCAGCTCCGGACTAGCGGGATTCCAAGAGACCCAGTACTTC.

The chain links TRBV15 to TRBJ2-7; 8 bases fit TRBD2. The trim removed 5 bases at V and 0 bases at J, leaving 3 bases unmatched. Germline loops: CDR1 LNHNV, CDR2 YYDKDF (reference sequence). The CDR3 runs to 14 residues. The CDR3 DNA follows: TGTGCCACCAGCCGGGGGGGGGACTCCTACGAGCAGTACTTC. This codes for CATSRGGDSYEQYF. The complete variable domain, with remaining parts taken from reference TRBV15 and TRBJ2-7, reads DAMVIQNPRYQVTQFGKPVTLSCSQTLNHNVMYWYQQKSSQAPKLLFHYYDKDFNNEADTPDNFQSRRPNTSFCFLDIRSPGLGDTAMYLCATSRGGDSYEQYFGPGTRLTVT.

This chain links TRBV6-5 with TRBJ1-2; TRBD1 aligns across 7 bases. This CDR3 is built from 14 residues. With V trimmed by 4 bases and J by 8 bases, 10 bases remained unmatched. CDR1 MNHEY and CDR2 SVGAGI come from the germline V gene. CDR3 amino acids: CASSLGQRLGGYTF. The CDR3 bases are TGTGCCAGCAGTTTGGGACAGCGGCTAGGCGGCTACACCTTC.

The chain is built from TRBV6-1 and TRBJ2-3; D might be TRBD1 (5 bases). This CDR3 spans 16 amino acids. Per the germline V gene, CDR1 is MNHNS and CDR2 is SASEGT. Deletions cut 4 bases from V and 2 bases from J, with 16 bases between. In DNA form, the CDR3 reads TGTGCCAGCAGTGGTTCGGTCAGGGTATTCACAGATACGCAGTATTTT. It is translated as CASSGSVRVFTDTQYF.

The chain links TRBV7-2 to TRBJ1-4, with D maybe TRBD1 (5 bases). The CDR3 contains 15 residues. Looked up from germline, CDR1 is SGHTA and CDR2 is FQGNSA. V shed 5 bases and J shed 8 bases, with 18 bases lying between them. The CDR3 DNA sequence: TGTGCCAGCAGCGGCCGGGACTCAATAGGGGAAAAACTGTTTTTT. This codes for CASSGRDSIGEKLFF.